This T cell receptor beta chain came from a study of blood T cell repertoires in COVID-19. About the research overall: From T cells, B-cell-depleted T cells, or PBMCs came the material, which was cDNA or gDNA.

The V end was cut by 2 bases, the J end by 7 bases, with 20 bases between. The CDR3 has 17 amino acids. CDR1 and CDR2 from the germline V gene are SGHNT and YENEEA. In the authors' methods: Reference gene primers were amplified, and this amplification served to estimate nucleated cell counts. The table came from immunoSEQ multiplex PCR; TCRdb's copy has only in-frame clones and leaves some out. Clonal size and the V and J genes are those of that table, whereas D and trimming came from the DNA. Here the sample spans 150,000 to 200,000 clones, more than 75% being singletons. Participants came from roughly 23 US areas, aged roughly 18 to 95 years. Assignments of participants to cohorts depended upon their own reported clinical history.

The gene calls are TRBV11-3 and TRBJ1-4; D gene unclear. Sequencing was carried out using PBMCs or T cells enriched from blood (not recorded which). This sequence originates from a woman in her forties or fifties with acute COVID-19. CDR3 nucleotides: TGTGCCAGCAGCTTACTCGGAGCCGCGGATTATGCTGAAAAACTGTTTTTT. Its protein is CASSLLGAADYAEKLFF.